These 19 T cell receptor beta chains originate from one sample sequenced in a study of T cells in localized non-small cell lung cancer. Only in-frame clones appear in the TCRdb table, and some are missing; sequencing was by immunoSEQ multiplex PCR. The top ten clones hold around 8.2% of a sample with 2,500 to 3,500 clones, about 30% of them seen once. Source: normal lung tissue next to the tumor, taken before any cancer treatment. The receptors shown here come from a woman between 35 and 70 years old with stage I lung adenocarcinoma.

V and J are TRBV5-1 and TRBJ2-5, with 14 bases lining up with TRBD2. The CDR3 length is 14 residues. The junction had 6 bases not matched to a gene; V was cut back by 7 bases and J by 7 bases. Germline CDR1 is SGHRS and CDR2 is YFSETQ. The CDR3 loop is CASAGTSGSRTQYF. In DNA, the CDR3 is TGCGCCAGCGCCGGGACTAGCGGGAGTAGGACCCAGTACTTC.

The gene calls are TRBV2 and TRBJ1-3, with D unclear. The CDR3 length is 17 residues. The germline V and J ends were trimmed by 5 bases and 0 bases, with 17 bases remaining between them. Germline assignment: CDR1 SNHLY and CDR2 FYNNEI. The CDR3 protein is CASSPQLITSSGNTIYF. The CDR3 DNA reads TGTGCCAGCAGTCCACAATTAATTACCAGCTCTGGAAACACCATATATTTT.

This clone was seen more than once but under ten times. The chain links TRBV6-8 to TRBJ2-7; 9 bases are a match to TRBD1. CDR3 size: 14 residues. Germline V CDR1 and CDR2: MNHGY, SAAAGT. The ends lost 5 bases at V and 5 bases at J; junction bases unmatched: 7. Here the CDR3 reads CASSGPGQGNEQYF. DNA for the CDR3: TGTGCCAGCAGTGGTCCGGGACAGGGTAACGAGCAGTACTTC.

By sample fraction, this clone is medium-sized. The chain couples TRBV9 to TRBJ2-3; either TRBD1 or TRBD2 may supply D (5 bases each). The CDR3 runs 15 residues. The germline CDR1 and CDR2 sequences are SGDLS and YYNGEE. V shed 5 bases and J shed 5 bases, with 18 bases lying between them. This CDR3 is CASSEAGQGVDTQYF. The CDR3 coding sequence is TGTGCCAGCAGTGAAGCCGGGCAGGGAGTAGATACGCAGTATTTT.

The rearrangement links TRBV30 to TRBJ2-7; TRBD2 agrees at 10 bases. V shed 1 base and J 2 bases; nucleotides not matched to a gene: 5. Germline-derived CDR1 and CDR2 are GTSNPN and SVGIG (reference sequence). The length of the CDR3 is 15 residues. The CDR3 loop reads CAWSGGGTSAYEQYF. The CDR3 region has the DNA TGTGCCTGGAGTGGGGGTGGGACTAGCGCCTACGAGCAGTACTTC.

This clone was detected only a few times. The V and J genes are TRBV14 and TRBJ1-2, with D uncertain. V lost 1 base and J 8 bases, leaving 11 bases between the germline ends. CDR1 SGHDN and CDR2 FVKESK come from the germline V gene. The CDR3 covers 13 residues. In nucleotides, the CDR3 is TGTGCCAGCAGCCAAGGCGGGGTGTTCGGCTACACCTTC. Its protein product is CASSQGGVFGYTF.

This clone was recorded a few times. The V gene is TRBV9, the J gene TRBJ1-5, with D unclear. V was trimmed by 4 bases and J by 11 bases, leaving 16 bases between them. The germline CDR1 and CDR2 sequences are SGDLS and YYNGEE. The length of the CDR3 is 13 residues. In DNA, the CDR3 is TGTGCCAGCAGCCCAAGACCCGGTGAAGCCCAGCATTTT. Translated: CASSPRPGEAQHF.

This clone was observed a handful of times. The rearrangement uses TRBV6-8 and TRBJ2-1, with 9 nucleotides matching TRBD1. Germline CDR1 reads MNHGY; CDR2 reads SAAAGT. The CDR3 is 14 residues long. V shed 10 bases and J 7 bases; nucleotides not matched to a gene: 11. CDR3 in amino acids: CAISQTGGRNEQFF. The CDR3 region has the DNA TGTGCCATCAGCCAGACAGGGGGAAGGAATGAGCAGTTCTTC.

The chain uses TRBV11-3 and TRBJ1-6, with 9 bases identical to TRBD1. This CDR3 contains 15 residues. Trimming took 5 bases from V and 9 from J; bases not matched to a gene: 8. Germline lookup yields CDR1 SGHNT and CDR2 YENEEA. Here the CDR3 DNA reads TGTGCCAGCAGCCCGGACTGGGACAGGGTTTCACCCCTCCACTTT. Translation: CASSPDWDRVSPLHF. Full variable domain (rest looked up from reference TRBV11-3 and TRBJ1-6): EAGVVQSPRYKIIEKKQPVAFWCNPISGHNTLYWYLQNLGQGPELLIRYENEEAVDDSQLPKDRFSAERLKGVDSTLKIQPAELGDSAVYLCASSPDWDRVSPLHFGNGTRLTVT.

The V call is TRBV9, the J call TRBJ2-2; 8 bases fit TRBD1. Germline CDR1 and CDR2: SGDLS and YYNGEE. V was clipped by 2 bases and J by 12 bases; unmatched bases: 3. CDR3 length: 12 amino acids. DNA for the CDR3: TGTGCCAGCAGCGTTGACAGGGGTCAGCTGTTTTTT. It translates to CASSVDRGQLFF.

This chain links TRBV19 with TRBJ2-5; 7 positions match TRBD1. There are 15 residues in the CDR3. Germline CDR1 reads LNHDA; CDR2 reads SQIVND (reference sequence). J gave up 1 base and V 5 bases, and 7 bases lay outside the gene matches. In nucleotides, the CDR3 is TGTGCCAGTAGTCCCCGGACAGGATCCCAAGAGACCCAGTACTTC. This translates into CASSPRTGSQETQYF.

The V and J genes are TRBV6-7 and TRBJ2-2; weak D call: TRBD1 (5 bases). TRBV6-7 is noted as an ORF with a role that remains uncertain. The CDR3 is 11 amino acids. V lost 8 bases, J lost 7 bases, and 8 bases lay in between. The CDR3 DNA reads as TGTGCCAGCGGCAGGGACGGGGAGCTGTTTTTT. Protein sequence: CASGRDGELFF.

The chain couples TRBV11-3 to TRBJ2-7; the match to TRBD2 covers 14 bases. The CDR3 length is 18 residues. The V gene's germline CDR1 is SGHNT and CDR2 YENEEA. V dropped 0 bases and J dropped 7; count of bases not matched to a gene: 11. The CDR3 sequence: CASSLDLGPGLAGDEQYF. The CDR3 DNA reads TGTGCCAGCAGCTTAGACCTTGGCCCGGGACTAGCGGGGGATGAGCAGTACTTC. The whole variable domain, filled in from reference TRBV11-3 and TRBJ2-7, reads EAGVVQSPRYKIIEKKQPVAFWCNPISGHNTLYWYLQNLGQGPELLIRYENEEAVDDSQLPKDRFSAERLKGVDSTLKIQPAELGDSAVYLCASSLDLGPGLAGDEQYFGPGTRLTVT.

This clone was observed a handful of times. CDR3 residues: CASSLYVSPGSYNSPLHF. CDR3 in DNA: TGTGCCAGCAGCTTATACGTTTCTCCCGGATCCTATAATTCACCCCTCCACTTT. The rearrangement links TRBV11-3 to TRBJ1-6; D gene uncertain. The CDR3 covers 18 residues. Germline assignment: CDR1 SGHNT and CDR2 YENEEA. Trimming took off 2 bases at V and 1 base at J, with 15 bases between the two ends.

This sequence joins TRBV29-1 and TRBJ2-2, with no clear D. CDR1 is SQVTM, CDR2 ANQGSEA, per germline. The V end lost 3 bases, the J end lost 0 bases, and 5 bases lay between the germline ends. The CDR3 consists of 13 residues. Here the CDR3 DNA reads TGCAGCGTTGAGGCGGCGAACACCGGGGAGCTGTTTTTT. Translation gives CSVEAANTGELFF.

This sequence joins TRBV14 and TRBJ2-7, with D hard to call. The CDR3 length is 11 residues. Per germline, CDR1 SGHDN and CDR2 FVKESK. Between the trimmed V and J ends, which lost 3 bases and 3 bases, there was a span of 3 bases. CDR3 nucleotides: TGTGCCAGCAGCCAGAACTACGAGCAGTACTTC. Amino acids: CASSQNYEQYF.

This clone was seen a handful of times. This chain's CDR3 is CASSSLATGFGNTIYF. CDR3 nucleotides: TGTGCCAGCAGCTCATTAGCGACAGGGTTCGGAAACACCATATATTTT. V gene TRBV11-3 combines with J gene TRBJ1-3, with TRBD1 matching over 7 bases. The ends lost 4 bases at V and 4 bases at J; junction bases unmatched: 10. In germline, CDR1 is SGHNT, CDR2 YENEEA. This CDR3 has 16 residues. The full variable domain, completed using reference TRBV11-3 and TRBJ1-3, is EAGVVQSPRYKIIEKKQPVAFWCNPISGHNTLYWYLQNLGQGPELLIRYENEEAVDDSQLPKDRFSAERLKGVDSTLKIQPAELGDSAVYLCASSSLATGFGNTIYFGEGSWLTVV.

The CDR3 DNA reads as TGCGCCAGCAGCCAAGTGGGCAGGGGGCTGAGAGGGGCCAACGTCCTGACTTTC. Translating it yields CASSQVGRGLRGANVLTF. The chain couples TRBV1 to TRBJ2-6; TRBD1, the D gene given by the table, was not confirmed from the DNA. TRBV1 is marked as a pseudogene. The CDR3 is made up of 18 amino acids.

The gene calls are TRBV16 and TRBJ1-5; the D is unclear. In germline, CDR1 is KGHSY, CDR2 FQNENV. V was cut by 3 bases and J by 15 bases, with 15 bases left in between. The CDR3 runs 12 residues. This CDR3 is CASSQGDGESHF. CDR3 sequence (DNA): TGTGCCAGCAGCCAGGGAGACGGTGAATCGCATTTT. The full variable domain, rest sourced from reference TRBV16 and TRBJ1-5, is GEEVAQTPKHLVRGEGQKAKLYCAPIKGHSYVFWYQQVLKNEFKFLISFQNENVFDETGMPKERFSAKCLPNSPCSLEIQATKLEDSAVYFCASSQGDGESHFGDGTRLSIL.